The clone carrying this T cell receptor (beta chain) was observed many times. Its cognate antigen is unknown. As for the cDNA, it was generated by 5'RACE with 10-nucleotide random UMIs. One entry per CDR3 protein, called by TCRdb with MiXCR from the 5' RACE reads. This sample has tens of thousands of distinct CDR3 sequences; roughly 15% occur once, and the top ten carry under 7%. This CDR3 contains 13 residues. V was trimmed by 0 bases and J by 2 bases, leaving 7 bases between them. Per germline, CDR1 SQVTM and CDR2 ANQGSEA. The entry originates in a study of neurological immune-mediated disorders. Study results and caveats: No CDR3 amino acid sequences recurred among expanded clones across subjects, suggesting private repertoires in all groups. HTLV-1-associated myelopathy displayed the greatest TCR clonal expansion, and multiple sclerosis exhibited the smallest, lower than that of healthy controls.

The sequencing input was PBMCs. The receptor was isolated from a woman aged 45-65 years in good health. The chain employs TRBV29-1 and TRBJ1-1; D is unresolved. CDR3 sequence: CSVEDRPNTEAFF. The CDR3 coding sequence is TGCAGCGTTGAAGACAGACCCAACACTGAAGCTTTCTTT.